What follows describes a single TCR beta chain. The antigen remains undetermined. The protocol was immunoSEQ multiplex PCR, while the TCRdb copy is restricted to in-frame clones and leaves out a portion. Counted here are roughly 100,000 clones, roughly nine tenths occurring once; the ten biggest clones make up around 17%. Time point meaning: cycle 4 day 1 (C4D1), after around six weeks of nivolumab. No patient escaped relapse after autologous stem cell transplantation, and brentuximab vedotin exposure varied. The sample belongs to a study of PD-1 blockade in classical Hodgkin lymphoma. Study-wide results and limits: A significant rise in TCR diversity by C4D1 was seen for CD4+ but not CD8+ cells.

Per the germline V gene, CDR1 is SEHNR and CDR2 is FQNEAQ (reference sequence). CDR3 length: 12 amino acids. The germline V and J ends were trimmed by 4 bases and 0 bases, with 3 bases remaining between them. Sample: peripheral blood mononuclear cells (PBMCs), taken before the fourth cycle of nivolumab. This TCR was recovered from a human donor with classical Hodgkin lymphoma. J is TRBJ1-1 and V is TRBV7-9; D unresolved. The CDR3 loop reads CASSWLNTEAFF. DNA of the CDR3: TGTGCCAGCAGCTGGCTGAACACTGAAGCTTTCTTT.